This T cell receptor gamma chain was sequenced during a study of intestinal T cells in coeliac disease (dated by TCRdb to the early 2020s). A note on the overall study: In the TRG cohort, coeliac patients were much younger than controls, with a mean age of roughly 15 years compared with 54.8 years. Duodenal biopsies from some 10 coeliac disease patients and some 10 non-coeliac controls were included in the TCR-delta (TRD) cohort. A second, larger TCR-gamma (TRG) cohort comprised duodenal biopsies from around 35 coeliac disease patients and approximately 20 non-coeliac controls. Broad study findings and their caveats: Age was significantly different between the coeliac and control groups, but splitting the analysis by age did not give a significant classification. TRD kmer-based clustering correctly classified all 22 biopsies in training, with a reported leave-one-out accuracy of around 90%. It was not possible to tell repeated CDR3 amino acid sequences apart from PCR duplicates. FFPE-derived DNA was found to be relatively degraded, and loss of a proportion of TCR sequences in each sample was likely caused by this degradation. Clustering based on TRG put most of the roughly 54 biopsies (roughly 94%) in the right class, and the reported leave-one-out accuracy was roughly 90%.

Remarks on this clone: The specificity of this receptor is unknown. There are no base qualities to consult, and no much larger clone falls within one base.

The library relied on multiplex PCR. Instrument used: Ion Torrent PGM. TRG repertoires were amplified from around 0.2 ug of biopsy DNA with the LymphoTrack kit, in which Illumina adapters are carried by the primers. TRG amplicons were cleaned up with AMPure XP beads, measured on a 2100 Bioanalyzer, and combined in equimolar amounts. Sequencing of TRG libraries was performed on an Ion PGM instrument. As for how the authors treated the data: FastX removed reads in which more than 10% of nucleotides fell below the per-patient third-quartile quality score. IMGT/HighV-QUEST was used to align the reads, assigning V, D and J genes, identifying CDR3 regions and assessing functionality. After the sequences were translated into amino acids, every sequence predicted to be non-functional was thrown out. CDR3s were split into kmers with and without positional annotation, PCA was performed on kmer frequencies, and samples were clustered using all 1023 combinations of PCs 1-10. Leave-one-out cross-validation was used to validate the classification, with parameters re-optimised on the remaining samples in each round. Shannon diversity was calculated with the vegan R package from repeated random subsamples, each the size of the lowest read count. After TCRdb called clones again from the public reads with CATT, rows with identical DNA were merged. These V and J calls are TCRdb output, not the study's own analysis. Present in this sample are about 500 gamma-chain clones, 51% of which were seen just once. About 35% of the sample lies in the top ten.

V and J are trimmed by 12 bases and 10 bases, and the gene matches miss 21 bases of the junction. From a lookup of the germline V gene, CDR1 and CDR2 are EGSNGY and YDSYNSKV. The CDR3 contains 13 residues, cysteine and phenylalanine counted. Left in the record is the CDR3 DNA by itself, 39 bases read in frame from the first base. For each case, genomic DNA was isolated from ten 5-um FFPE scrolls with the QIAamp DNA FFPE tissue kit. To test whether coeliac disease can be classified from the TCR repertoire, the study used fully anonymised formalin-fixed paraffin-embedded duodenal biopsies that were not needed for diagnosis. The controls had no clinical or histological suspicion of coeliac disease and had upper endoscopy for reflux, dyspepsia or gastritis.

This receptor was taken from a human donor who served as a control with a normal duodenal biopsy, not a healthy volunteer. The sequencing sample was made of a duodenal biopsy. The sequence joins TRGV2 to TRGJ1 or TRGJ2. The CDR3 in this case is CAHLGRALGKKLF. The DNA sequence reads TGTGCCCACCTGGGACGGGCGCTGGGGAAGAAACTCTTT.